One and the same sample provided the 11 T cell receptor beta chains below, sequenced in a study of cytomegalovirus exposure and HLA in healthy donors. Primers: 60 Vbeta forward and 13 Jbeta reverse. Sequenced by immunoSEQ multiplex PCR; TCRdb stores in-frame clones only, minus some. The table has around 110,000 clones, around 81% seen once; the top ten hold 3.5% to 4.5%. The material sequenced was PBMCs. The receptors here all came from a woman in her 30s in good health and CMV-seronegative.

This chain joins TRBV7-2 and TRBJ2-1; 9 bases agree with TRBD2. Germline assignment: CDR1 SGHTA and CDR2 FQGNSA. Trimming took 8 bases from V and 6 from J; bases not matched to a gene: 8. This CDR3 has 14 residues. Here the CDR3 reads CASLRGGAVNEQFF. Written as DNA, the CDR3 is TGTGCCAGCCTGCGGGGGGGAGCCGTCAATGAGCAGTTCTTC.

This clone has only a few counts. One end of the junction fails to match germline, which may point to a read error. The chain employs TRBV2 and TRBJ1-2, with D possibly TRBD1 on 5 matching bases. The CDR3 is 12 amino acids. From germline, CDR1 is SNHLY and CDR2 FYNNEI. The CDR3 coding sequence is TGTGCCAGCAGCGCGGGACTTCGGGATTGGCGCTTC. It yields the protein CASSAGLRDWRF.

The chain combines TRBV11-2 with TRBJ2-1; 8 positions agree with TRBD1. The germline V gene encodes CDR1 SGHAT and CDR2 FQNNGV. The CDR3 sequence is 16 residues long. Unmatched junction bases numbered 7, after V lost 5 bases and J lost 1 base. This chain's CDR3 is CASSHDRGRSYNEQFF. Here the CDR3 DNA reads TGTGCCAGCAGCCATGACAGGGGACGGTCCTACAATGAGCAGTTCTTC.

The rearrangement links TRBV9 to TRBJ2-1; the D gene is possibly TRBD2 (6 bases). CDR1 and CDR2 from the germline V gene are SGDLS and YYNGEE. The V and J ends lost 0 bases and 10 bases respectively, with 17 bases between them. This CDR3 region has 15 residues. CDR3 bases: TGTGCCAGCAGCGTAGTCCCTCGACTAGTCGAAGAGCAGTTCTTC. Translated, it gives CASSVVPRLVEEQFF.

The chain links TRBV7-2 to TRBJ2-7; 7 nucleotides match TRBD1. CDR3 size: 15 residues. The J segment lost 2 bases and the V segment lost 5 bases, leaving 9 bases of the junction unmatched. Germline V gives CDR1 SGHTA, CDR2 FQGNSA. CDR3 region: CASSPGQDLTYEQYF. The CDR3 DNA reads TGTGCCAGCAGCCCAGGACAGGACCTAACCTACGAGCAGTACTTC.

This clone has only one observation. The chain joins TRBV10-3 to TRBJ1-2; 10 bases agree with TRBD1. The V gene end was trimmed by 2 bases and the J gene end by 4 bases; junction bases not matched to a gene: 4. Germline values: CDR1 ENHRY, CDR2 SYGVKD. The CDR3 length is 15 residues. CDR3 region: CAISEQTGGGYGYTF. The CDR3 bases are TGTGCCATCAGTGAGCAGACAGGGGGCGGCTATGGCTACACCTTC.

This chain's CDR3 is CASSSPFGEGTSGNTGELFF. The CDR3 DNA reads as TGTGCCAGCAGCTCCCCCTTTGGCGAGGGGACTAGCGGGAACACCGGGGAGCTGTTTTTT. The chain carries TRBV5-4 and TRBJ2-2; 11 bases fit TRBD2. Trimming took 3 bases from V and 1 from J; bases not matched to a gene: 14. This CDR3 is built from 20 residues. Germline V lookup: CDR1 SGHNT, CDR2 YYREEE (reference sequence).

In its sample, this clone was seen once. The chain recombines TRBV7-9 with TRBJ1-5, with D perhaps matching TRBD1 (5 bases). The CDR3 covers 17 residues. V was pared by 1 base and J by 7 bases, with 20 bases between. Germline loops: CDR1 SEHNR, CDR2 FQNEAQ (reference sequence). The CDR3 DNA is TGTGCCAGCAGCTTAGGGGGGGGATCGAGAACGGGGCAGCCCCAGCATTTT. This codes for CASSLGGGSRTGQPQHF.

The chain is built from TRBV5-4 and TRBJ2-3, with D possibly being TRBD2 (5 bases). The CDR3 spans 13 residues. CDR1 SGHNT and CDR2 YYREEE come from the germline V gene (reference sequence). V was shortened by 0 bases and J by 3 bases, with 5 bases between the two germline ends. The CDR3 DNA is TGTGCCAGCAGCTTGGGAGGGACAGATACGCAGTATTTT. Translating it yields CASSLGGTDTQYF.

The chain links TRBV7-2 to TRBJ2-5; tentatively, D is TRBD2 (5 bases). The J call is doubtful: the DNA matches TRBJ2-7 better. Germline CDR1 reads SGHTA; CDR2 reads FQGNSA. The CDR3 length is 12 residues. CDR3 residues: CASSLSGYEQYF. The CDR3 coding sequence is TGTGCCAGCAGCTTAAGCGGCTACGAGCAGTACTTC.

The rearrangement uses TRBV7-8 and TRBJ1-2, with 9 bases aligning to TRBD1. Per the germline V gene, CDR1 is SGHVS and CDR2 is FQNEAQ. The CDR3 is 15 amino acids. J lost 4 bases, V lost 6 bases, and 9 bases had no gene match. CDR3 DNA: TGTGCCAGCAGAGCCCCGGGACAGGGTAGCTATGGCTACACCTTC. Translation: CASRAPGQGSYGYTF.